This TCR beta chain was recovered during a study of long-term antiretroviral therapy in people with HIV. Prior to DNA extraction, the samples held roughly 0.85-11 million cryopreserved PBMC. Run at survey level, the immunoSEQ assay was version v3.0. TCRdb keeps only in-frame clones here, not all; method: immunoSEQ multiplex PCR. The table records about 36,000 clones, roughly 80% of them present only once. Trimming cost V 0 bases and J 4 bases, with 10 bases left between them. This CDR3 has 15 residues. CDR1 SGHTS and CDR2 YDEGEE come from the germline V gene. This material consisted of unsorted PBMCs, taken 3.4 years after starting antiretroviral therapy. This rearrangement joins TRBV5-8 to TRBJ2-2; D remains ambiguous. The clonotype comes from a man in his thirties or forties with HIV. CDR3 coding DNA: TGTGCCAGCAGCTTGGGAGACCTCAGCACCGGGGAGCTGTTTTTT. Translation gives CASSLGDLSTGELFF.